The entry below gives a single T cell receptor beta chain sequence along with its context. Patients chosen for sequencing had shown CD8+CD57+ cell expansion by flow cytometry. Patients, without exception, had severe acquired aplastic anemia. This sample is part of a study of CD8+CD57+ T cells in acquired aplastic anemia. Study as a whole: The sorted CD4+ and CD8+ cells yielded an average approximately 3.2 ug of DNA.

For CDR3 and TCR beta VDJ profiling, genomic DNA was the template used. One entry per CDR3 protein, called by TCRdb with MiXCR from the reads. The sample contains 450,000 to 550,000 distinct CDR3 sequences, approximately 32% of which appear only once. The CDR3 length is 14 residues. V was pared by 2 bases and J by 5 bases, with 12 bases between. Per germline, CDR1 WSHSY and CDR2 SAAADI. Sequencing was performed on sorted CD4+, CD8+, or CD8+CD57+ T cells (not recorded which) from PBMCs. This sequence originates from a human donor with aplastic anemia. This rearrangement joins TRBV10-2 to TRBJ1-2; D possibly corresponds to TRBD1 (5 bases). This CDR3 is CASSEQGGPYGYTF. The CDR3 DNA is TGCGCCAGCAGTGAGCAGGGAGGCCCTTATGGCTACACCTTC.